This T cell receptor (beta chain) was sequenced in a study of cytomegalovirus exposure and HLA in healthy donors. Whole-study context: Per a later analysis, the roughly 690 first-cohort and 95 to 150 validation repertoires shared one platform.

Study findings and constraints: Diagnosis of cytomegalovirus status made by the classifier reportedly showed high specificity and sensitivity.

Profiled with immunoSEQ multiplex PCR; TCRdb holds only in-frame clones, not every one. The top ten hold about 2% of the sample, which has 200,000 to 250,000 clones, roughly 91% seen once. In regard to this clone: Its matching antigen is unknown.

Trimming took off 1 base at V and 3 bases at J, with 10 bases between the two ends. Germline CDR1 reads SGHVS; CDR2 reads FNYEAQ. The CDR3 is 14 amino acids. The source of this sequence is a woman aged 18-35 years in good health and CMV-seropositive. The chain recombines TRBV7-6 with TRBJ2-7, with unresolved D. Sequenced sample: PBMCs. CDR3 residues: CASSLEAGNYEQYF. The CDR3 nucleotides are TGTGCCAGCAGCTTAGAGGCAGGAAACTACGAGCAGTACTTC. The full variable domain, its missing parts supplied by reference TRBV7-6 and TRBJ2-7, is GAGVSQSPRYKVTKRGQDVALRCDPISGHVSLYWYRQALGQGPEFLTYFNYEAQQDKSGLPNDRFSAERPEGSISTLTIQRTEQRDSAMYRCASSLEAGNYEQYFGPGTRLTVT.